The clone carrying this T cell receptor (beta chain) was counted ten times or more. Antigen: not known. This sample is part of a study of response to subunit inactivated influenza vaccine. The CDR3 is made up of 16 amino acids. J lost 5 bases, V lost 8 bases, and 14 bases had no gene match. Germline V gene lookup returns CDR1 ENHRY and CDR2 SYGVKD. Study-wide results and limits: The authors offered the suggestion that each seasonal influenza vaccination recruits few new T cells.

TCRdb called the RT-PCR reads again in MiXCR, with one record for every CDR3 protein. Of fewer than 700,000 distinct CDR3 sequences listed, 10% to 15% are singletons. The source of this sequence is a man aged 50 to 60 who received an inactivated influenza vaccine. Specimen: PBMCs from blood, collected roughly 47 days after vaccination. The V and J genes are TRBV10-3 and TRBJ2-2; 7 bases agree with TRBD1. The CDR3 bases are TGTGCCATCGGGGAGAAGACAGGGCGTGGGACCGGGGAGCTGTTTTTT. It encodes CAIGEKTGRGTGELFF.